This record concerns one T cell receptor (beta chain) sequence. It lacks a known antigen. No qualities accompany the bases; no much larger clone lies one base away. The sample originates from a study of T cells in Graves' hyperthyroidism and ophthalmopathy (dated by TCRdb to about 2019). Regarding the study in general: Peripheral blood samples were taken at initial diagnosis, before any treatment was given. To identify distinguishing TCR V-J signatures, a discovery cohort of around 100 patients was used, comprising 43 with Graves' ophthalmopathy and 55 to 65 with stable Graves' hyperthyroidism. Prospective prediction of ophthalmopathy was tested in an independent validation cohort of 18 to 20 hyperthyroidism patients and 17 patients who later progressed to ophthalmopathy. The 75 to 100 discovery patients were divided at random into training and test sets in a 7:3 ratio. The study also compared thyroid tissue and blood T-cell repertoires from about 6 Graves' hyperthyroidism patients. Following sampling, methimazole starting at 30 mg daily was given to hyperthyroidism patients, and high-dose intravenous methylprednisolone was given to ophthalmopathy patients. The paper describes TCR Vbeta CDR3 sequencing of 120 to 150 peripheral blood samples, made up of about 40 ophthalmopathy patients, 70 to 80 hyperthyroidism patients and some 17 progressor patients.

The TCR beta CDR3 regions were amplified from RNA transcripts. A first-round RT-PCR of the TCR CDR3 used the HTBI primer set with the Qiagen OneStep RT-PCR kit. A second multiplex PCR round built the libraries, followed by size selection and purification. Libraries were sequenced paired-end with 100 bp reads on an Illumina HiSeq2000. In the original analysis: Raw data were processed with SOAPnuke, discarding reads with adapters, uncalled bases, mean Phred below 15, or no exact constant-primer or identifier match. High-quality paired reads were merged with COPE v1.2.5, and unique nucleotide sequences were defined as clonotypes. MiTCR v1.1 was used to align the clonotypes against IMGT TRBV, TRBD and TRBJ reference segments. Analysis was restricted to V-J combinations with a frequency above 0.0001, which covered approximately 99% of repertoires. A TCS score was defined as the ratio between F50 (clonal expansion) and ExV (chaos), using BLOSUM62-based TCRdist between CDR3 peptides within each V-J. Welch's t-statistics and random forest reduced roughly 540 V-J features to 13, which were used in a naive Bayes classifier (R e1071). TCRdb reanalyzed the raw reads on its own, using fastp at Q25 for trimming and MiXCR for clone calling, and kept in-frame beta chains. Under each unique CDR3 protein, matching rows form one entry showing the most common genes and DNA. For this entry, the V and J calls and clone size follow TCRdb and not the study's own pipeline. This sample holds around 340,000 distinct CDR3 sequences; about 18% were observed only once. Approximately 33% of the sample is taken by the ten largest.

Via the germline V gene, CDR1 is MGHRA and CDR2 YSYEKL. The CDR3 contains 15 residues, cysteine and phenylalanine counted. Left in the record is the CDR3 DNA by itself, 45 bases read in frame from the first base. The V and J ends are trimmed by 4 bases and 7 bases, leaving 17 bases between them. Hyperthyroidism patients were aged 18 to 65 years and newly diagnosed, with disease duration of less than 2 months. Patients with uncontrolled infections, other autoimmune diseases, pregnancy or lactation were excluded. Diagnoses were established on the basis of clinical symptoms, serum thyroxine and TRAb, thyroid ultrasound, and orbital computed tomography. For progressor patients, blood was drawn at the first diagnosis of hyperthyroidism, before any ophthalmopathy symptoms had appeared. Ficoll-Paque density gradient centrifugation was used to isolate PBMCs from around 9.1 ml of fresh peripheral blood. Progressor patients were initially diagnosed with Graves' hyperthyroidism and developed ophthalmopathy during follow-up. Total RNA was extracted using Trizol reagent, and RNA quality was assessed on an Agilent 2100 Bioanalyzer.

Paper-wide results and their limitations: No statistical method was used to fix the sample size in advance, and group allocation was not hidden from the investigators. A 13 V-J signature model separated ophthalmopathy from stable hyperthyroidism, with around 90% sensitivity and about 81% specificity in cross-validation and 80%/75% in testing. Blood samples also contained most of the expanded thyroid clonotypes (frequency above 0.001), which suggests that blood repertoires may reflect thyroid immune responses. In validation, the model predicted progression to ophthalmopathy with 65% to 71% sensitivity and roughly 72% specificity, a median of around six months before onset.

The chain employs TRBV4-1 and TRBJ2-1; TRBD1 is perhaps the D gene, given 5 matching bases. The receptor was isolated from a woman aged 25 to 45 with Graves' hyperthyroidism that later progressed to Graves' ophthalmopathy. Sample: blood. The CDR3 reads as follows: CASSPHQGEGNEQFF. Here is the DNA: TGCGCCAGCAGCCCTCATCAAGGGGAAGGGAATGAGCAGTTCTTC.